The rows below give T cell receptor beta chains drawn from one sample of a study of T-cell memory formation after mild COVID-19. TCRdb itself ran the 5' RACE reads through MiXCR, one entry per CDR3 protein. The table lists hundreds of thousands of distinct CDR3 sequences, 20% of them singletons, with around 9.2% in the top ten. Sequencing input: PBMCs or a T cell subset sorted from them (not recorded which). All receptors come from an adult woman who had mild COVID-19 (a few samples of this study predate the infection). Cell type and time point are not known. CDR3s include the opening cysteine and the closing phenylalanine or tryptophan. D genes are given only for firm matches. Rows may omit the clone size; those that give it use once, few, many or a size class.

V gene: TRBV10-3; D gene: .; J gene: TRBJ2-7; clone size: .; CDR3 protein: CAIRAASAPDEQYF; CDR3 DNA: TGTGCCATCAGGGCCGCGTCAGCCCCCGACGAGCAGTACTTC
V gene: TRBV25-1; D gene: .; J gene: TRBJ1-5; clone size: .; CDR3 protein: CASSGGATQPQHF; CDR3 DNA: TGTGCCAGCAGTGGCGGGGCGACCCAGCCCCAGCATTTT
V gene: TRBV7-9; D gene: .; J gene: TRBJ1-3; clone size: few; CDR3 protein: CASSFPKNSPTSGNTIYF; CDR3 DNA: TGTGCCAGCAGCTTCCCCAAGAATTCCCCTACCTCTGGAAACACCATATATTTT
V gene: TRBV20-1; D gene: .; J gene: TRBJ2-7; clone size: few; CDR3 protein: CSARDFIGGEQYF; CDR3 DNA: TGCAGTGCTAGAGACTTTATCGGCGGCGAGCAGTACTTC
V gene: TRBV4-3; D gene: .; J gene: TRBJ2-2; clone size: .; CDR3 protein: CASSQSMGPGELFF; CDR3 DNA: TGCGCCAGCAGCCAATCTATGGGCCCCGGGGAGCTGTTTTTT
V gene: TRBV7-9; D gene: .; J gene: TRBJ1-2; clone size: .; CDR3 protein: CASSLLSFVGGYTF; CDR3 DNA: TGTGCCAGCAGCTTACTCTCTTTCGTGGGTGGCTACACCTTC
V gene: TRBV11-2; D gene: TRBD2; J gene: TRBJ2-2; clone size: .; CDR3 protein: CASSPLAGMNTGELFF; CDR3 DNA: TGTGCCAGCAGCCCCCTAGCGGGGATGAACACCGGGGAGCTGTTTTTT
V gene: TRBV7-3; D gene: TRBD2; J gene: TRBJ2-3; clone size: few; CDR3 protein: CASSLTAAGLDTQYF; CDR3 DNA: TGTGCCAGCAGCTTAACTGCAGCGGGGTTAGATACGCAGTATTTT
V gene: TRBV6-5; D gene: TRBD1; J gene: TRBJ2-5; clone size: .; CDR3 protein: CASSYVGGETQYF; CDR3 DNA: TGTGCCAGCAGTTACGTAGGGGGCGAGACCCAGTACTTC
V gene: TRBV7-9; D gene: .; J gene: TRBJ2-1; clone size: .; CDR3 protein: CASSLGDIAYNEQFF; CDR3 DNA: TGTGCCAGCAGCTTAGGGGACATCGCCTACAATGAGCAGTTCTTC
V gene: TRBV4-1; D gene: .; J gene: TRBJ2-2; clone size: .; CDR3 protein: CASSQGTPNTGELFF; CDR3 DNA: TGCGCCAGCAGCCAAGGGACACCGAACACCGGGGAGCTGTTTTTT
V gene: TRBV12-3/TRBV12-4; D gene: TRBD1; J gene: TRBJ1-2; clone size: .; CDR3 protein: CASSRPGQGAANYGYTF; CDR3 DNA: TGTGCCAGCAGTCGTCCGGGACAGGGGGCGGCTAACTATGGCTACACCTTC
V gene: TRBV29-1; D gene: .; J gene: TRBJ2-2; clone size: few; CDR3 protein: CSVYRDQNTGELFF; CDR3 DNA: TGCAGCGTTTACCGGGACCAGAACACCGGGGAGCTGTTTTTT
V gene: TRBV7-2; D gene: TRBD2; J gene: TRBJ2-1; clone size: few; CDR3 protein: CASSPQAGGTNEQFF; CDR3 DNA: TGTGCCAGCAGCCCCCAAGCGGGAGGGACCAATGAGCAGTTCTTC
V gene: TRBV4-3; D gene: .; J gene: TRBJ2-6; clone size: few; CDR3 protein: CASSTPKSGSSGANVLTF; CDR3 DNA: TGCGCCAGCAGCACACCGAAGTCCGGGAGCTCTGGGGCCAACGTCCTGACTTTC
V gene: TRBV7-2; D gene: TRBD1; J gene: TRBJ2-5; clone size: few; CDR3 protein: CASSFSRDRETQYF; CDR3 DNA: TGTGCCAGCAGCTTCAGCCGGGACAGGGAGACCCAGTACTTC
V gene: TRBV11-3; D gene: TRBD2; J gene: TRBJ2-3; clone size: few; CDR3 protein: CASSWREGPTDTQYF; CDR3 DNA: TGTGCCAGCTCATGGCGGGAGGGCCCCACAGATACGCAGTATTTT
V gene: TRBV30; D gene: .; J gene: TRBJ1-5; clone size: few; CDR3 protein: CAWDWGGGPQHF; CDR3 DNA: TGTGCCTGGGATTGGGGAGGGGGGCCCCAGCATTTT
V gene: TRBV29-1; D gene: .; J gene: TRBJ2-5; clone size: .; CDR3 protein: CSVVNSQETQYF; CDR3 DNA: TGCAGCGTTGTTAACAGCCAAGAGACCCAGTACTTC
V gene: TRBV29-1; D gene: .; J gene: TRBJ2-7; clone size: .; CDR3 protein: CSVYLPGRDYEQYF; CDR3 DNA: TGCAGCGTCTACCTCCCCGGCAGAGACTACGAGCAGTACTTC
V gene: TRBV20-1; D gene: TRBD1; J gene: TRBJ1-3; clone size: .; CDR3 protein: CSAWTGGNTIYF; CDR3 DNA: TGCAGTGCTTGGACAGGTGGAAACACCATATATTTT